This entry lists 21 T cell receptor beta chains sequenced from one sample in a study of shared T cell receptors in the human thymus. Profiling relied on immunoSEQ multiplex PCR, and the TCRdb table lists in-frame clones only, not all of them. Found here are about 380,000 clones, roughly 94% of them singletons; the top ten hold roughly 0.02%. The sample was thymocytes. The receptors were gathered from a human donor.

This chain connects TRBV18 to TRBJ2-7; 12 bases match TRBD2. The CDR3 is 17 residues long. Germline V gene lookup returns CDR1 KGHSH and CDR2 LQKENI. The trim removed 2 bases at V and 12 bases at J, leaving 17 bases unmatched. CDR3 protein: CASSPNSLLAGGSGGYF. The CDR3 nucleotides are TGTGCCAGCTCACCAAACTCCCTACTAGCGGGAGGTTCGGGTGGGTACTTC.

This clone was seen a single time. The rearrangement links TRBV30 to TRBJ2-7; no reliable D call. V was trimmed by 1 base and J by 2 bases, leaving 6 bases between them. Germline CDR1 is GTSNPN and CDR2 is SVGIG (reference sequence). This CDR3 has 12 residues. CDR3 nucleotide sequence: TGTGCCTGGAGTGCGTCCACCTACGAGCAGTACTTC. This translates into CAWSASTYEQYF.

Here the CDR3 DNA reads TGTGCCAGCAGCCGGACAGGGGGCGGGTCCTACGAGCAGTACTTC. This sequence encodes CASSRTGGGSYEQYF. The chain recombines TRBV2 with TRBJ2-7; TRBD1 agrees at 11 bases. V shed 6 bases, J shed 1 base, and the junction held 5 bases outside the gene matches. Germline assignment: CDR1 SNHLY and CDR2 FYNNEI. This CDR3 is 15 amino acids long. The full variable domain, in which reference TRBV2 and TRBJ2-7 provide the parts outside the CDR3, is EPEVTQTPSHQVTQMGQEVILRCVPISNHLYFYWYRQILGQKVEFLVSFYNNEISEKSEIFDDQFSVERPDGSNFTLKIRSTKLEDSAMYFCASSRTGGGSYEQYFGPGTRLTVT.

The CDR3 is CASSGIGLAGIYNEQFF. CDR3 sequence (DNA): TGCGCCAGCAGCGGAATCGGACTAGCGGGCATCTACAATGAGCAGTTCTTC. The chain couples TRBV5-1 to TRBJ2-1, with 11 bases lining up with TRBD2. The CDR3 has 17 residues. J lost 3 bases, V lost 4 bases, and 9 bases had no gene match. Germline-derived CDR1 and CDR2 are SGHRS and YFSETQ.

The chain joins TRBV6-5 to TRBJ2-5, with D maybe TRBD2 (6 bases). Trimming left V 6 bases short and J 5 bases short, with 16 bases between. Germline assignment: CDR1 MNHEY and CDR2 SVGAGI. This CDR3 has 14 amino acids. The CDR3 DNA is TGTGCCAGCAGAGCCGCGGGGTTTTGGGAGACCCAGTACTTC. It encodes CASRAAGFWETQYF.

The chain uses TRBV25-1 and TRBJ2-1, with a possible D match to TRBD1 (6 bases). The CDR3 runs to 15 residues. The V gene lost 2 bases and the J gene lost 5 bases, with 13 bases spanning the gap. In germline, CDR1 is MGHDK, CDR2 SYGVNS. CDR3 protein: CASSEKSRGNNEQFF. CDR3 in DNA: TGTGCCAGCAGTGAAAAGAGCAGGGGCAACAATGAGCAGTTCTTC.

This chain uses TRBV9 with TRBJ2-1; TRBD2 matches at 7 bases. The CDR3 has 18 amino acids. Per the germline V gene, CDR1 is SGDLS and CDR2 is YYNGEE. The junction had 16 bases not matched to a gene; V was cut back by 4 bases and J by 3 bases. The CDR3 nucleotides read TGTGCCAGCAGCTCACACAAAGAGCGGGGAGCCCTCTACAATGAGCAGTTCTTC. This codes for CASSSHKERGALYNEQFF.

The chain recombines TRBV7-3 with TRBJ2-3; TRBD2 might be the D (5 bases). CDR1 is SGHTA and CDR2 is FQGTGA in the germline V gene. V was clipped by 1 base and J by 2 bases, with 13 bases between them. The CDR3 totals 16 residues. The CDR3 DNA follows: TGTGCCAGCAGCTTAAAGACACTAGGTCCCACAGATACGCAGTATTTT. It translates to CASSLKTLGPTDTQYF. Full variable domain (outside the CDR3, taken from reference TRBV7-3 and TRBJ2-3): GAGVSQTPSNKVTEKGKYVELRCDPISGHTALYWYRQSLGQGPEFLIYFQGTGAADDSGLPNDRFFAVRPEGSVSTLKIQRTERGDSAVYLCASSLKTLGPTDTQYFGPGTRLTVL.

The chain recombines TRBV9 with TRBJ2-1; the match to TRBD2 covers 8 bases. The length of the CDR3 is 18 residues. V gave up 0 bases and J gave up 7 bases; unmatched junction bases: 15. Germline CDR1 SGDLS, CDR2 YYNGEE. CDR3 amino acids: CASSVGGLGAGDTNEQFF. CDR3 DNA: TGTGCCAGCAGCGTAGGGGGTTTGGGAGCGGGAGACACAAATGAGCAGTTCTTC.

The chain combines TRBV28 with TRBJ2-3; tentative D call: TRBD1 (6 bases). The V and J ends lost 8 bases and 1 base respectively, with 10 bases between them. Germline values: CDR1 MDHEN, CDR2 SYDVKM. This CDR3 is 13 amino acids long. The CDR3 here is CASAAGGTDTQYF. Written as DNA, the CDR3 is TGTGCCAGCGCGGCAGGGGGCACAGATACGCAGTATTTT.

In DNA form, the CDR3 reads TGTGCCAGCAGTGCTCCGGACAGGGAAGAGACCCAGTACTTC. Protein sequence: CASSAPDREETQYF. This chain connects TRBV28 to TRBJ2-5, with 8 bases aligning to TRBD1. Germline V gives CDR1 MDHEN, CDR2 SYDVKM. Trimming cost V 5 bases and J 3 bases; bases outside gene matches: 5. The CDR3 loop spans 14 amino acids.

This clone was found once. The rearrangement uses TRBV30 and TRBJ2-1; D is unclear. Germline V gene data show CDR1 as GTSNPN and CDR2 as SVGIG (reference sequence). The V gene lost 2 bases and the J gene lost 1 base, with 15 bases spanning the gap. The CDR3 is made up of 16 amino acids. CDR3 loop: CAWSKWGWFSYNEQFF. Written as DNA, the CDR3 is TGTGCCTGGAGTAAATGGGGTTGGTTTTCCTACAATGAGCAGTTCTTC.

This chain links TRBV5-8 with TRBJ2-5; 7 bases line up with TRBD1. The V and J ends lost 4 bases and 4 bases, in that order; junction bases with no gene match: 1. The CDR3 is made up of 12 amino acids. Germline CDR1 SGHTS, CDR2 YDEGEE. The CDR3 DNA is TGTGCCAGCAGCAACAGGGGAGAGACCCAGTACTTC. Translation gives CASSNRGETQYF.

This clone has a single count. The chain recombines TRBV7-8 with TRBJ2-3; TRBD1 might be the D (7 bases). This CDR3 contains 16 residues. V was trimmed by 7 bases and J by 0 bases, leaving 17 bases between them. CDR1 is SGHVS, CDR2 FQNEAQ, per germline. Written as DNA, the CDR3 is TGTGCCAGCACCCCCCAGGGGGGAGAAAGCACAGATACGCAGTATTTT. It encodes CASTPQGGESTDTQYF.

The CDR3 spells CASSLGRIHTSSSGELFF. The CDR3 DNA reads TGTGCCAGCAGCTTAGGACGTATACATACTAGCTCCTCCGGGGAGCTGTTTTTT. The chain has TRBV7-2 and TRBJ2-2, with a tentative D call TRBD2 (6 bases). With 1 base removed from V and 6 bases from J, the gap between germline ends came to 21 bases. In germline, CDR1 is SGHTA, CDR2 FQGNSA. The CDR3 spans 18 residues.

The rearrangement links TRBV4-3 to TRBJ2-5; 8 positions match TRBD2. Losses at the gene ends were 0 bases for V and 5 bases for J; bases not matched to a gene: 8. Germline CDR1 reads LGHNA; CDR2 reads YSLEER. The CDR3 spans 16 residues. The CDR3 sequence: CASSQDRPGLGETQYF. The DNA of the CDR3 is TGCGCCAGCAGCCAAGATCGCCCGGGACTAGGGGAGACCCAGTACTTC.

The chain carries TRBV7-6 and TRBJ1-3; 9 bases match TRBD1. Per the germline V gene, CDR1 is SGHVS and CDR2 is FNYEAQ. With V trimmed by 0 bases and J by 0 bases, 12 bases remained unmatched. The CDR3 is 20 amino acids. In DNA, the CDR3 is TGTGCCAGCAGCTTAGCGCGTCGGACAGGGGAGGGCTACTCTGGAAACACCATATATTTT. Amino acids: CASSLARRTGEGYSGNTIYF.

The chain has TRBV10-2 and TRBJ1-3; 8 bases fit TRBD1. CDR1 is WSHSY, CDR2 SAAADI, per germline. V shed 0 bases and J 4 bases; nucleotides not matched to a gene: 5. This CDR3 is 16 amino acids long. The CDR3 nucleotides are TGCGCCAGCAGTGAGTCAGGACAGGGCAGAGGAAACACCATATATTTT. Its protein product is CASSESGQGRGNTIYF.

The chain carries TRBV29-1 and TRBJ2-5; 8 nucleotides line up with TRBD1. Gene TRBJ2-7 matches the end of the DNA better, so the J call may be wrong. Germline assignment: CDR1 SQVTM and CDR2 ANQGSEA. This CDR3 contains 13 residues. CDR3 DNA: TGCAGCGTTGAATGGGACAGGACCCACGAGCAGTACTTC. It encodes CSVEWDRTHEQYF.

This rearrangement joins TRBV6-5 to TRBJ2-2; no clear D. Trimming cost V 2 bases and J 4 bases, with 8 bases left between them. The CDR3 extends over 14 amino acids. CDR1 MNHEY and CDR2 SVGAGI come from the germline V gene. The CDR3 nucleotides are TGTGCCAGCAGTTACGGGCACCTCACCGGGGAGCTGTTTTTT. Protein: CASSYGHLTGELFF.

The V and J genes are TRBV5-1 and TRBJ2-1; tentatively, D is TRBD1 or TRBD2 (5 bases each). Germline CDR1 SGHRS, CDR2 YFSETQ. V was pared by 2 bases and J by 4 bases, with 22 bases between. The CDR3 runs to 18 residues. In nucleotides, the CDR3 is TGCGCCAGCAGCTTTGTTAGAGGGGAACGGGGATCTTACAATGAGCAGTTCTTC. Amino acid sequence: CASSFVRGERGSYNEQFF.